This record covers a single TCR beta chain. Its antigen is still unknown. Base qualities are not at hand, and no much larger clone is one base apart. V and J lose 5 bases and 8 bases, and a span of 18 bases separates them. From the germline V gene (reference sequence), CDR1 is GTSNPN and CDR2 is SVGIG. The CDR3 spans 13 residues, from the cysteine through the phenylalanine. Of the read, only the CDR3 DNA is kept; its 39 bases are in frame from base 1. The source of the sample is a study of beta chain features in type 1 diabetes (dated by TCRdb to 2016 to 2019). In terms of the full investigation: Patients and healthy donors did not differ in mean age, gender distribution, total cell number or subset yield. A total of roughly 98,000,000 sorted cells were examined across all samples, and RNA yield correlated strongly with the number of cells per subset. The study compared TCRB repertoires of sorted circulating CD4+ T cell subsets between recently diagnosed type 1 diabetes patients and matched healthy donors. Naive and central memory subsets were obtained from all 30 or so donors, but regulatory and stem cell-like memory subsets were isolated from only 8 patients and roughly eight healthy donors. Study-wide conclusions, independent of this receptor: Because cDNA rather than genomic DNA was sequenced, highly expressing activated cells could have been over-represented, although no difference in activation and CD3 levels was found between groups. A moderate but significant shortening of TCRB CDR3 length was observed in type 1 diabetes patients in all four CD4+ subsets. Fewer insertions and more nucleotide deletions at VDJ recombination sites were observed in patients with type 1 diabetes, implying thymic rearrangement abnormalities. PCR may preferentially amplify shorter templates, but because patient and control samples were amplified and corrected together, any resulting skew would affect both groups equally. Because small numbers of individuals were included in the HLA sub-analyses, any influence of HLA type on TCRB rearrangement was left unresolved. Naive, central memory and regulatory TCRB repertoires appeared more similar among patients than among healthy donors.

From each donor, a single peripheral blood sample of about 100 mL on average was drawn into heparinised tubes. A BD FACSAria II and a panel including CD45RO, CCR7, CD25, CD127, CD95 and CD27 were used to sort naive, central memory, regulatory and stem cell-like memory CD4+ T cells. All sorted populations exceeded 95% purity. PBMCs were isolated right away by Lymphoprep density gradient centrifugation and were stained directly, without culture. Samples were stained and sorted in pairs, with one healthy donor and one patient per experiment, so that batch effects were minimized. All of the isolated RNA was reverse transcribed with the High Capacity cDNA Reverse Transcription Kit, so expressed TCRB transcripts were sequenced. Naive, central memory and regulatory T cell samples underwent deep immunoSEQ sequencing, averaging about 3.57 million total reads per sample. After sorted cells were lysed in RLT buffer, RNA was extracted with DNase-treated RNeasy Micro or Mini kits, with the choice depending on cell number. Each cell subset was processed separately to prevent cross-contamination, with patient and healthy donor samples processed together. The immunoSEQ multiplex PCR was used to amplify TCRB sequences from cDNA, generating 87-bp fragments that spanned the CDR3 region. Sequencing of the amplicons was done on the Illumina HiSeq platform. Under the source paper's analysis protocol: PCR bias was computationally corrected using synthetic template baselines, reads within Hamming distance 2 were collapsed, and singletons that could not be merged were discarded. Reads were aligned to IMGT to assign V, D and J genes, CDR3 length, and insertions or deletions at six rearrangement sites. Within each subset, clonotype counts were normalized to the number of sorted cells before true diversity and Gini coefficients were calculated with the tcR R package. The overlap coefficient, calculated on TCRB nucleotide sequences, was used to measure repertoire sharing. As a proxy for the pre-selection repertoire, out-of-frame TCRB sequences from naive cells were analyzed. Entries here come from immuneACCESS through TCRdb and include only in-frame sequences with V and J called. Some clones fail to appear in such tables; in the studies checked, an unresolved V gene covers under half of the shortfall, and the cause of the remainder is unknown. V and J calls and clone size come straight from that table; D and trimming were deduced from the DNA. For this sample the table gives hundreds of thousands of clones, of which around 15% were detected only once. The ten largest clonotypes hold more than 0.08% of the sample.

The source is a man younger than 30 in good health. The sequenced sample was naive CD4+ T cells from blood. In light of the paper, this sample's cell subset or site label describes: true naive CD4+ T cells. The sequence joins TRBV30 to TRBJ1-2; too little of a D gene remains to name it. CDR3 protein: CAWGLKGAGGYTF. The bases read TGTGCCTGGGGGCTTAAGGGCGCCGGAGGCTACACCTTC.